This T cell receptor beta chain was sequenced in a study of shared clonotypes between healthy human individuals. On the study more broadly: Researchers drew samples from two women and a few men aged 18 to 49.

Unsorted PBMC DNA sequencing spanned ten immunoSEQ deep assay plates. Sequencing used immunoSEQ multiplex PCR; TCRdb keeps in-frame clones, though not all of them. The sample records about half a million clones, approximately 77% being singletons. The CDR3 extends over 14 amino acids. The junction had 3 bases not matched to a gene; V was cut back by 4 bases and J by 1 base. In germline, CDR1 is SNHLY, CDR2 FYNNEI. The receptor was derived from a woman in her forties in good health. Some clones in this sample may be carry-over from other donors' samples. Material for sequencing was PBMCs. V and J are TRBV2 and TRBJ2-5, with TRBD1 matching 7 bases. The CDR3 reads CASSARTGQETQYF. DNA for the CDR3: TGTGCCAGCAGTGCCCGGACAGGCCAAGAGACCCAGTACTTC.